Described below is a single T cell receptor beta chain sequence and its context. CDR1 and CDR2 (germline): MDHEN, SYDVKM. J was trimmed by 4 bases and V by 6 bases; bases with no gene match: 9. This CDR3 spans 15 amino acids. This specimen comes from a study of T cells in Graves' hyperthyroidism and ophthalmopathy. From RNA transcripts, TCR beta CDR3 regions were amplified. Carried out on the TCR CDR3, a first-round RT-PCR used the HTBI primer set. TCRdb processed the multiplex PCR reads anew with MiXCR; each CDR3 protein has one entry. The data show around 260,000 distinct CDR3 sequences, less than 30% seen once. The diagnoses drew upon clinical symptoms, serum thyroxine and TRAb, thyroid ultrasound and orbital computed tomography.

The specimen was blood. The TCR was taken from a man in his forties or fifties with Graves' hyperthyroidism that later progressed to Graves' ophthalmopathy. The V gene is TRBV28, the J gene TRBJ2-7, with 10 bases matching TRBD1. The CDR3 loop reads CASSGRDRGPYEQYF. The CDR3 DNA reads TGTGCCAGCAGCGGCCGGGACAGGGGTCCTTACGAGCAGTACTTC.